This TCR beta chain was found in a study of CXCR3-negative and CXCR3-positive naive CD8 T cells. Whole-study results and caveats: A higher hydrophobicity marked the TRB CDR3s of CXCR3-positive naive cells versus CXCR3-negative naive cells.

Libraries of TRB cDNA were made by 5' RACE and carried UMIs. TCRdb reprocessed the 5' RACE reads and keeps a single row for each CDR3 protein, giving no DNA. The data show 50,000 to 75,000 distinct CDR3 sequences, and the top ten clones hold about 4.5%. Details on this clonotype: Its antigen is unknown.

CDR1 and CDR2 (germline): SGHVT, SQSDAQ. This CDR3 region has 18 residues. V gene TRBV7-4 combines with J gene TRBJ2-7; the D call of TRBD1 rests on TCRdb alone, since no DNA is present to check it. Input material: naive CXCR3- CD8+ T cells from blood. Subset given: CD45RO-CCR7+CD27+CD95- naive CD8+ T cells lacking CXCR3 (TNR3-). The clonotype originates from a human donor in good health. Some clones in this sample may be carry-over from other donors' samples. CDR3 loop: CASPPTGQGTLRNYEQYF.